This T cell receptor (beta chain) originates from a study of memory CD4+ T cells and cytomegalovirus serostatus. Sequenced by immunoSEQ multiplex PCR; TCRdb stores in-frame clones only, minus some. The sample shows fewer than 40,000 clones, around 80% of them seen only once. Single viable CD3+CD4+CD8-CD45RO+ cells were sorted as the memory CD4+ T cells. This CDR3 is built from 11 residues. The V gene lost 4 bases and the J gene lost 6 bases, with 4 bases spanning the gap. Germline V lookup: CDR1 SNHLY, CDR2 FYNNEI. The sequenced sample was memory CD4+ T cells from blood. This TCR came from an adult in good health and CMV-seropositive. J is TRBJ2-1 and V is TRBV2; unclear D gene. The CDR3 sequence: CASSGSNEQFF. In DNA, the CDR3 is TGTGCCAGCAGTGGGAGCAATGAGCAGTTCTTC.